Detailed here is one T cell receptor (beta chain). Assay used: immunoSEQ multiplex PCR; TCRdb lists only in-frame clones, some missing. The sample shows about 2,200,000 clones, roughly 91% of them seen only once. This sample was taken from a study of shared clonotypes between healthy human individuals. Naive CD8 cells, CD45RO-negative and positively selected for CCR7, excluded terminally differentiated effector memory CD45RA+ cells. This CDR3 is 15 amino acids long. Germline V gene lookup returns CDR1 LNHDA and CDR2 SQIVND (reference sequence). J was trimmed by 1 base and V by 4 bases; bases with no gene match: 7.

This rearrangement joins TRBV19 to TRBJ2-7; 7 bases are a match to TRBD2. The clonotype comes from a man between 18 and 35 years old in good health. Some clones in this sample may be carry-over from other donors' samples. What was sequenced was naive CD8+ T cells from PBMCs. The DNA of the CDR3 is TGTGCCAGTAGTAAGAAGATGGGGGGGTCCTACGAGCAGTACTTC. Amino acid sequence: CASSKKMGGSYEQYF.